This TCR beta chain was recovered during a study of blood T cell repertoires in COVID-19. In the study overall: There were acute and convalescent COVID-19 samples, and they came from the United States, Italy and Spain. PBMCs, B-cell-depleted T cells, or T cells were the source of the cDNA or gDNA that made up the material.

The CDR3 extends over 16 amino acids. V lost 3 bases and J lost 0, with 13 bases in between. CDR1 is LNHNV and CDR2 is YYDKDF in the germline V gene (reference sequence). The authors' processing: Reference gene primer amplification gave estimated nucleated cell counts. TCRdb keeps only in-frame clones here, not all; method: immunoSEQ multiplex PCR. The DNA gave D and trimming, while V, J and clone size come from that table. Among about 66,000 clones, about nine tenths were seen once, and the ten largest hold about 1.3%. The TCR sequence derives from a man between 60 and 75 years old with acute or convalescent COVID-19. The genes are TRBV15 and TRBJ2-3; D might be TRBD1 (6 bases). The sample taken for sequencing was peripheral blood. CDR3 loop: CATSRGDTTSTDTQYF. The CDR3 coding sequence is TGTGCCACCAGCAGGGGGGACACCACTAGCACAGATACGCAGTATTTT.